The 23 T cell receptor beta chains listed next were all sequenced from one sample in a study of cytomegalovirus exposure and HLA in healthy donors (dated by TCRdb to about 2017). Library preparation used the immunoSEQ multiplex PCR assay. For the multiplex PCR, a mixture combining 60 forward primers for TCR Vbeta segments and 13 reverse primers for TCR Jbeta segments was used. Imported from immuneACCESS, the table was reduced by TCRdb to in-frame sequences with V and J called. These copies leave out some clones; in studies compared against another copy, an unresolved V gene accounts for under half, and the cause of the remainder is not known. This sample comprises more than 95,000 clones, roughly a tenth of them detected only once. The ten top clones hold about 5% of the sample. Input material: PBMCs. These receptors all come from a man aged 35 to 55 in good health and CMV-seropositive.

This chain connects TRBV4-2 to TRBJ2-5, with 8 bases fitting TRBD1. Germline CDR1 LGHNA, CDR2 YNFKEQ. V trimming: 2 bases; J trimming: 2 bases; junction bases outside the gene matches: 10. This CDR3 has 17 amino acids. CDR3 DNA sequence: TGTGCCAGCAGCCAAAATTTGGGACAGGTGAGACAAGAGACCCAGTACTTC. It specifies CASSQNLGQVRQETQYF.

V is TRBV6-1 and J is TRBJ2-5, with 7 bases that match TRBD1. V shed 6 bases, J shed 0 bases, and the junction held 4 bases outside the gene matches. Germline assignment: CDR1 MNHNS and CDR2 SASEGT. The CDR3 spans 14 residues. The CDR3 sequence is CASSSTGNQETQYF. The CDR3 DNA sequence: TGTGCCAGCAGCTCGACAGGGAACCAAGAGACCCAGTACTTC.

CDR3 sequence reads: CASSSGQLSYNEQFF. The CDR3 nucleotides read TGTGCCAGCAGCTCAGGACAGCTCTCCTACAATGAGCAGTTCTTC. V is TRBV28 and J is TRBJ2-1, with a tentative D call TRBD1 (6 bases). The germline gives CDR1 MDHEN, CDR2 SYDVKM. Trimming pared 6 bases from V and 0 bases from J, leaving 12 bases between. There are 15 residues in the CDR3.

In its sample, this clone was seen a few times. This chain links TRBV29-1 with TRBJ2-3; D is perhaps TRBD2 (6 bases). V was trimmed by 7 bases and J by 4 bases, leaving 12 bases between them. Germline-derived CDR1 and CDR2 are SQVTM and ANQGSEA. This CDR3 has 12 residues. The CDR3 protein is CSGRLGADTQYF. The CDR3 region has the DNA TGCAGCGGACGACTAGGGGCAGATACGCAGTATTTT.

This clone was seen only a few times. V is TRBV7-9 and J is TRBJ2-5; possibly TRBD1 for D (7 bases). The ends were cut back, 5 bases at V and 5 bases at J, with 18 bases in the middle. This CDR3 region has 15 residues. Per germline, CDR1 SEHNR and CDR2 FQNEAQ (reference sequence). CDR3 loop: CASSPGTAGMETQYF. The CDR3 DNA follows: TGTGCCAGCAGCCCCGGGACAGCGGGTATGGAGACCCAGTACTTC.

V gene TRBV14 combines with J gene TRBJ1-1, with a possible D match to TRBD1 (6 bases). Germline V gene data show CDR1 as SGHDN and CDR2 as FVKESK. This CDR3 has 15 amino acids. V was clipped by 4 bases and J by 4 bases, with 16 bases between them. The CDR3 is CASSLRRGLTTEAFF. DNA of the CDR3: TGTGCCAGCAGCCTTCGCAGGGGTCTGACCACTGAAGCTTTCTTT.

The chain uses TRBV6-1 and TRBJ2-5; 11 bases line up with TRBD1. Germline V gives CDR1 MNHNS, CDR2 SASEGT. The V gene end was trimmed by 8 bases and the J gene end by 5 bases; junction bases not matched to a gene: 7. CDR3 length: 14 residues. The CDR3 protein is CASGRDRGAETQYF. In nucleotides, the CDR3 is TGTGCCAGCGGCCGGGACAGGGGGGCTGAGACCCAGTACTTC.

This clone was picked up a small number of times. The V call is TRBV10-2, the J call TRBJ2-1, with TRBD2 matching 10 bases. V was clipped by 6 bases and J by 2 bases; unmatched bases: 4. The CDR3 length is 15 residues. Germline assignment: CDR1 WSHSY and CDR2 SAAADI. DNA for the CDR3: TGCGCCAGCAGGGGGACTAGCGTTCCCTACAATGAGCAGTTCTTC. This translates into CASRGTSVPYNEQFF.

The CDR3 spells CASSVGAGEYNEQFF. DNA of the CDR3: TGTGCCAGCAGCGTAGGCGCGGGAGAGTACAATGAGCAGTTCTTC. The chain carries TRBV9 and TRBJ2-1; 7 positions agree with TRBD2. This CDR3 comprises 15 residues. CDR1 and CDR2 (germline): SGDLS, YYNGEE. The J segment lost 4 bases and the V segment lost 0 bases, leaving 4 bases of the junction unmatched.

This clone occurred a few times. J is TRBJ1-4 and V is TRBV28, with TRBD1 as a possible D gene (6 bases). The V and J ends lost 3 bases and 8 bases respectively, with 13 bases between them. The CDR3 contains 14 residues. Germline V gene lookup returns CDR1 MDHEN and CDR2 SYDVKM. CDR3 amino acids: CASSFVQGTEKLFF. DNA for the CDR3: TGTGCCAGCAGTTTTGTGCAGGGGACAGAAAAACTGTTTTTT.

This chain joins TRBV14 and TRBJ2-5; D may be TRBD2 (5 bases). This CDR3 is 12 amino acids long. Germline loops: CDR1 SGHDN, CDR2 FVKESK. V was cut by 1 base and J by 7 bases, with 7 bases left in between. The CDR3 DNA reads TGTGCCAGCAGCCAAGGGGAGTGGACCCAGTACTTC. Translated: CASSQGEWTQYF. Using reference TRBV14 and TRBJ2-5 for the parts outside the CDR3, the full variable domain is EAGVTQFPSHSVIEKGQTVTLRCDPISGHDNLYWYRRVMGKEIKFLLHFVKESKQDESGMPNNRFLAERTGGTYSTLKVQPAELEDSGVYFCASSQGEWTQYFGPGTRLLVL.

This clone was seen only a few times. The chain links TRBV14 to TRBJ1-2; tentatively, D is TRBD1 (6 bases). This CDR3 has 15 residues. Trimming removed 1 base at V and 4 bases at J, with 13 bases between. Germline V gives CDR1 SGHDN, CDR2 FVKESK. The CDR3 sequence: CASSQGVRGAYGYTF. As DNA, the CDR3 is TGTGCCAGCAGCCAAGGGGTCCGGGGGGCCTATGGCTACACCTTC.

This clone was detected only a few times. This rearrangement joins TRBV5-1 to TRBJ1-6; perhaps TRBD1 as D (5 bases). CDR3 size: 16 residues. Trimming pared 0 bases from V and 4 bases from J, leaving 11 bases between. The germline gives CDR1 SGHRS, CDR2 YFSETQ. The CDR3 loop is CASSLAGDLYNSPLHF. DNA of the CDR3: TGCGCCAGCAGCTTGGCGGGGGATCTTTATAATTCACCCCTCCACTTT. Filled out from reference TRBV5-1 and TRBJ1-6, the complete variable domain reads KAGVTQTPRYLIKTRGQQVTLSCSPISGHRSVSWYQQTPGQGLQFLFEYFSETQRNKGNFPGRFSGRQFSNSRSEMNVSTLELGDSALYLCASSLAGDLYNSPLHFGNGTRLTVT.

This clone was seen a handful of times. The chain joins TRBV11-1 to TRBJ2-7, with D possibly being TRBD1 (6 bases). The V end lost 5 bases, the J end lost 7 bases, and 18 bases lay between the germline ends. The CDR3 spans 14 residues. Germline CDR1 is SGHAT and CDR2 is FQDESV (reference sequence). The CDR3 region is CASSTSRQVVEQYF. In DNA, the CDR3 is TGTGCCAGCAGCACGAGCCGACAGGTCGTAGAGCAGTACTTC.

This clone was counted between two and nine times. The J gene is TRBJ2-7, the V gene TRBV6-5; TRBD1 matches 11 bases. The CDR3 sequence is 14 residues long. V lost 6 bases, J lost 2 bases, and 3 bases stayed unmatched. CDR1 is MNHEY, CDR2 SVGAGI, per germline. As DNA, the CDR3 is TGTGCCAGCAGACCGGGACAGGGGGCCTACGAGCAGTACTTC. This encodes CASRPGQGAYEQYF.

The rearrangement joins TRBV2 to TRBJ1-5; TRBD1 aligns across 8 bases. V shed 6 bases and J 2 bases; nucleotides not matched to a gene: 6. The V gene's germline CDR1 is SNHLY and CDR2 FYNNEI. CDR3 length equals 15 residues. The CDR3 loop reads CASSAMDRGNQPQHF. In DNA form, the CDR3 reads TGTGCCAGCAGCGCCATGGACAGGGGCAATCAGCCCCAGCATTTT.

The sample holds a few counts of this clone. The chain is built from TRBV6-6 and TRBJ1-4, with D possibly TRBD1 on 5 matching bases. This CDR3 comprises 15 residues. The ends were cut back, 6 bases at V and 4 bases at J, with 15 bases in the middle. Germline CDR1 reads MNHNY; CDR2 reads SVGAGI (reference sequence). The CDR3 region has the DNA TGTGCCAGCAGCTTTGGAGGGGTCAGTAATGAAAAACTGTTTTTT. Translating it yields CASSFGGVSNEKLFF.

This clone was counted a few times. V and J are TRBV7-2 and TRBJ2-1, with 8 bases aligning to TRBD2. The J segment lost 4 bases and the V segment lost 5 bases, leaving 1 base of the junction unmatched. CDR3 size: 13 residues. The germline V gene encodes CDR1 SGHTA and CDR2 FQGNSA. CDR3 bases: TGTGCCAGCAGCGCGGGGGGATACAATGAGCAGTTCTTC. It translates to CASSAGGYNEQFF.

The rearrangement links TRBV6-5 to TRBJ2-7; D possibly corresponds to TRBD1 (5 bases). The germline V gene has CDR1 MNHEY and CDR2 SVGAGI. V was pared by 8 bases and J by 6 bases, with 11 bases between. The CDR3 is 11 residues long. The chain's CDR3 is CASHAGSEQYF. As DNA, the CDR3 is TGTGCCAGCCACGCAGGGTCCGAGCAGTACTTC.

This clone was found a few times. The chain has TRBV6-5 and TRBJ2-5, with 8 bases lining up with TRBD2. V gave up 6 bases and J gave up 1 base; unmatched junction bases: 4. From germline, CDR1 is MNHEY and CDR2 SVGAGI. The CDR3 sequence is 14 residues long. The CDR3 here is CASSRTSGQETQYF. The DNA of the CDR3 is TGTGCCAGCAGCCGTACTAGCGGCCAAGAGACCCAGTACTTC.

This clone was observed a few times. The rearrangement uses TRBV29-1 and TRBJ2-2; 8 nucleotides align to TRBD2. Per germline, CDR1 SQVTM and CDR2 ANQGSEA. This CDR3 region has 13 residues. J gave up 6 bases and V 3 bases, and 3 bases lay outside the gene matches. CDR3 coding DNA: TGCAGCGTTGAGGGACTAGTAGCCGGGGAGCTGTTTTTT. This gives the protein CSVEGLVAGELFF.

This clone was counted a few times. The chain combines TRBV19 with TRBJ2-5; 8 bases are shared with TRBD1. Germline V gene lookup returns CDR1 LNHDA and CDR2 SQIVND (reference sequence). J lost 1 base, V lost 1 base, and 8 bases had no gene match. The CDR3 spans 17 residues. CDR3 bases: TGTGCCAGTAGTATAGCAGGACAGGGCCCCGGCCAAGAGACCCAGTACTTC. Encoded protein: CASSIAGQGPGQETQYF.

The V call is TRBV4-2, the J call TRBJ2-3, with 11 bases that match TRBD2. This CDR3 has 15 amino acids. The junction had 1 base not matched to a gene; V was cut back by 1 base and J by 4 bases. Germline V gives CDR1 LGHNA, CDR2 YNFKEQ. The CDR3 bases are TGTGCCAGCAGCCAAGGACTAGCGGGACCAGATACGCAGTATTTT. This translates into CASSQGLAGPDTQYF.